This T cell receptor beta chain originates from a study of beta chain features in type 1 diabetes. This clone was observed a few times. Antigen unknown. General study findings and limits: PCR might pick shorter templates more often, in the same way for patients and controls. All four CD4+ subsets from Type 1 diabetes patients carried moderately but significantly shorter TCRB CDR3s. Within the patient group, naive, central memory and Treg TCRB repertoires appeared more similar to each other than within healthy donors. At VDJ recombination sites, type 1 diabetes patients had fewer insertions and more deleted nucleotides.

Since all of the isolated RNA was reverse transcribed, expressed TCRB transcripts were what got sequenced. Method: immunoSEQ multiplex PCR; TCRdb's copy keeps in-frame clones and lacks some. The data show approximately 160,000 clones, with about 9.4% seen just once and around 0.5% held by the top ten. Isolation of CD4+ naive, central memory, regulatory and stem cell-like memory cells was achieved by sorting via CD45RO/CCR7/CD25/CD127/CD95/CD27. What was sequenced was central memory CD4+ T cells from blood. This TCR was sampled from a man aged 25-45 years with type 1 diabetes.

The CDR3 reads CASTSSDREKLFF. CDR3 nucleotide sequence: TGTGCCAGCACCTCCAGCGATCGGGAAAAACTGTTTTTT. This chain links TRBV11-2 with TRBJ1-4; D not resolved. Looked up from germline, CDR1 is SGHAT and CDR2 is FQNNGV. Trimming cost V 7 bases and J 8 bases, with 14 bases left between them. This CDR3 is built from 13 residues.